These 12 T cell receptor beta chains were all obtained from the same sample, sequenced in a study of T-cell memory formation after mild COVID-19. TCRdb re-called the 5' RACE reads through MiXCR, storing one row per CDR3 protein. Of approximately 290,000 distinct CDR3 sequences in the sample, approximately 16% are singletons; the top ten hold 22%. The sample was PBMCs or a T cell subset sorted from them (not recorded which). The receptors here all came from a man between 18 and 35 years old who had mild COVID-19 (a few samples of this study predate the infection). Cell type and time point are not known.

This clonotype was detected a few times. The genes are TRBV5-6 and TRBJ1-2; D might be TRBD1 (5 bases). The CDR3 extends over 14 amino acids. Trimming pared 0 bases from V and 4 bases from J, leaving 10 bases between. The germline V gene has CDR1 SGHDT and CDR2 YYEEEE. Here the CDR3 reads CASSLATAIYGYTF. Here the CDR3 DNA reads TGTGCCAGCAGCTTGGCGACAGCTATCTATGGCTACACCTTC. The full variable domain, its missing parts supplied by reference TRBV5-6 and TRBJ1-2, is DAGVTQSPTHLIKTRGQQVTLRCSPKSGHDTVSWYQQALGQGPQFIFQYYEEEERQRGNFPDRFSGHQFPNYSSELNVNALLLGDSALYLCASSLATAIYGYTFGSGTRLTVV.

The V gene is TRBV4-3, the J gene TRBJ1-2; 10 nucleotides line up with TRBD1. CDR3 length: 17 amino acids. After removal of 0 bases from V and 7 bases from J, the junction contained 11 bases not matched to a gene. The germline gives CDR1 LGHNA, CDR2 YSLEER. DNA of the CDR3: TGCGCCAGCAGCCAAGATCGAGGGACAGGGGCCCCCTCTGGCTACACCTTC. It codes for CASSQDRGTGAPSGYTF.

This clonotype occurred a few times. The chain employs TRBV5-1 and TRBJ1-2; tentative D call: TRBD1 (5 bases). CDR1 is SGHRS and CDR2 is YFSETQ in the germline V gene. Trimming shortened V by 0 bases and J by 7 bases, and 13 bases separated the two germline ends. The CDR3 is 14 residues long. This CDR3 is CASSLVPGRLGYTF. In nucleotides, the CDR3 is TGCGCCAGCAGCTTGGTCCCGGGGCGCCTTGGCTACACCTTC.

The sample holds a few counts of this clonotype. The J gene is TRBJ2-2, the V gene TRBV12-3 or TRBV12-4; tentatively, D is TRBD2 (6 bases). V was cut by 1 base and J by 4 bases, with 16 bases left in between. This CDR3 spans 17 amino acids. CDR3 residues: CASSLEGPPAGTGELFF. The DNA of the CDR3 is TGTGCCAGCAGTTTAGAGGGACCCCCAGCGGGCACCGGGGAGCTGTTTTTT.

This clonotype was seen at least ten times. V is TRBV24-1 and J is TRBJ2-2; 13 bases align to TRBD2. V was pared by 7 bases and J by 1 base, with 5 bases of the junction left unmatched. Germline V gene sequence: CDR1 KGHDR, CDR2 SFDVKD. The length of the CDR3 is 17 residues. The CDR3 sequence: CATRRLAGGLNTGELFF. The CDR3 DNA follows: TGTGCCACCAGGAGACTAGCGGGGGGACTGAACACCGGGGAGCTGTTTTTT.

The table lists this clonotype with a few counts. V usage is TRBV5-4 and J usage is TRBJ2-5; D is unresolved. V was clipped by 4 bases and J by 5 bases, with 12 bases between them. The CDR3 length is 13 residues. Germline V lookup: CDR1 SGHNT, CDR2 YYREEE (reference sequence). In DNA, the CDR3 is TGTGCCAGCAGCCACCCCGCGAAGGAGACCCAGTACTTC. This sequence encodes CASSHPAKETQYF. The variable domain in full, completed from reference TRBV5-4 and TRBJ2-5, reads ETGVTQSPTHLIKTRGQQVTLRCSSQSGHNTVSWYQQALGQGPQFIFQYYREEENGRGNFPPRFSGLQFPNYSSELNVNALELDDSALYLCASSHPAKETQYFGPGTRLLVL.

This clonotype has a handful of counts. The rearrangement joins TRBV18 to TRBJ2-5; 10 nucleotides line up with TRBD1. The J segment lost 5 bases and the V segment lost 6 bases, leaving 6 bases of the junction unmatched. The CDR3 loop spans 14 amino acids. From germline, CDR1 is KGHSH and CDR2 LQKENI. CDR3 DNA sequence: TGTGCCAGCTCCGTGACAGGGGGCGAGGAGACCCAGTACTTC. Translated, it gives CASSVTGGEETQYF.

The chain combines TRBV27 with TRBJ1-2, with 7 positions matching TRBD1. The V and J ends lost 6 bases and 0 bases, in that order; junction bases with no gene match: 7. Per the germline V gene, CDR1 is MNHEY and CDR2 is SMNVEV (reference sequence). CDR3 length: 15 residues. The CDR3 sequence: CASSLTGPANYGYTF. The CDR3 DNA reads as TGTGCCAGCAGCCTGACAGGGCCAGCTAACTATGGCTACACCTTC.

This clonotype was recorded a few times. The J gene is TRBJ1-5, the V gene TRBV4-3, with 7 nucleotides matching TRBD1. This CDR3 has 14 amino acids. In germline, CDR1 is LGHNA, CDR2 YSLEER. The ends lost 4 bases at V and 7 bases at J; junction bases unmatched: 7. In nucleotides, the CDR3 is TGCGCCAGCAGCCGCGACAGGGCCCCCCAGCCCCAGCATTTT. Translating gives CASSRDRAPQPQHF.

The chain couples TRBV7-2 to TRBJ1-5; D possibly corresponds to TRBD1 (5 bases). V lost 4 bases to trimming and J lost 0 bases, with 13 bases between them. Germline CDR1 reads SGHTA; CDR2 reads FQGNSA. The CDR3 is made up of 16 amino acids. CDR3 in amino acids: CASSSGGSFSNQPQHF. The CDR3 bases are TGTGCCAGCAGCTCCGGGGGGAGTTTTAGCAATCAGCCCCAGCATTTT.

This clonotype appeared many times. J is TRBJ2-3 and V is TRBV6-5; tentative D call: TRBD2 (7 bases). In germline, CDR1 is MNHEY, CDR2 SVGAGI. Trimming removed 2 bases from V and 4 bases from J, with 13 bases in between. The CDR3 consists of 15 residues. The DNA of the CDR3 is TGTGCCAGCAGTTACGCATTAGGGGGGGCAGATACGCAGTATTTT. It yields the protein CASSYALGGADTQYF.

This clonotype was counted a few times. CDR3 sequence: CASSSPQKDRNTIYF. The DNA for the CDR3 is TGTGCCAGCAGCTCCCCCCAAAAGGACAGAAACACCATATATTTT. The chain links TRBV11-2 to TRBJ1-3, with D perhaps matching TRBD1 (5 bases). There are 15 residues in the CDR3. With 4 bases removed from V and 5 bases from J, the gap between germline ends came to 15 bases. The germline V gene encodes CDR1 SGHAT and CDR2 FQNNGV.